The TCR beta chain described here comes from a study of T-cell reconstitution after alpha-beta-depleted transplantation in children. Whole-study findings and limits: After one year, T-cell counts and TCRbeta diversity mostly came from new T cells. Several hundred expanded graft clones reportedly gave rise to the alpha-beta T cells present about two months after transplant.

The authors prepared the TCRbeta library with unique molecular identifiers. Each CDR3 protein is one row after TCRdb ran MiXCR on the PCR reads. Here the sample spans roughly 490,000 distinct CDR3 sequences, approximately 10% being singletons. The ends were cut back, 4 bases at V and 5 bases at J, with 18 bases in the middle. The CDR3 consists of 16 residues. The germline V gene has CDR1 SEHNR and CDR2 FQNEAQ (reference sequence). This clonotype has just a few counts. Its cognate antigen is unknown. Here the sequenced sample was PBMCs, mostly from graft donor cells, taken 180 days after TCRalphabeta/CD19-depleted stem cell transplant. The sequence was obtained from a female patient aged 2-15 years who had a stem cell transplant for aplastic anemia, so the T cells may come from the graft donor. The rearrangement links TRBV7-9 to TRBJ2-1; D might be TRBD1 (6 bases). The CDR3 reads CASSYSGTQNNNEQFF. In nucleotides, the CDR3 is TGTGCCAGCAGCTACTCCGGGACACAAAACAACAATGAGCAGTTCTTC.